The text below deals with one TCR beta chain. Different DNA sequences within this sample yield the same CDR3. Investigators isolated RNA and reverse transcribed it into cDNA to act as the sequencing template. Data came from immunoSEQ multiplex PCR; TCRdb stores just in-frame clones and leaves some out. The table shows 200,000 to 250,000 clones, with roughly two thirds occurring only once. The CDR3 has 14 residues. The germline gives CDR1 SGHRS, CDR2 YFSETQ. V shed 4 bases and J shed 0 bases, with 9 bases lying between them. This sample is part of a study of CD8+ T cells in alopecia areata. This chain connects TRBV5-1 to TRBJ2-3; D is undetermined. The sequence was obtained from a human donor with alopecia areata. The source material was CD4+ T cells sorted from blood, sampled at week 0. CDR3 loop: CASSMLESTDTQYF. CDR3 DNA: TGCGCCAGCAGCATGTTAGAAAGCACAGATACGCAGTATTTT.